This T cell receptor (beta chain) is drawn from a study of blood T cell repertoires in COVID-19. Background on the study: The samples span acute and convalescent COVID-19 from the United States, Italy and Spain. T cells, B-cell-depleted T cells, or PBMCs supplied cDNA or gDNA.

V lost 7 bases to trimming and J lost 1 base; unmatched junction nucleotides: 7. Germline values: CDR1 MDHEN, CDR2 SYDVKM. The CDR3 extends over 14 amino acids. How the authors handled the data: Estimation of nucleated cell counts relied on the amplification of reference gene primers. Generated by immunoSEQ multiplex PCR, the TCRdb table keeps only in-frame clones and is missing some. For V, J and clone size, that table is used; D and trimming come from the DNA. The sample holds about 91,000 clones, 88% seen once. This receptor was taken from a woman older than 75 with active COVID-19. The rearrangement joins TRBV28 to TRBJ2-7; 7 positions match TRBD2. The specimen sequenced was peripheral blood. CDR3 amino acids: CASISGGTSYEQYF. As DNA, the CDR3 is TGTGCCAGCATCTCGGGGGGTACTTCCTACGAGCAGTACTTC.